The source of this T cell receptor beta chain is a study of blood T cell repertoires in COVID-19. This CDR3 is built from 19 residues. V trimming: 2 bases; J trimming: 3 bases; junction bases outside the gene matches: 8. Germline assignment: CDR1 LGHDT and CDR2 YNNKEL (reference sequence). Some clones are missing from TCRdb's copy, which holds only in-frame ones; the method was immunoSEQ multiplex PCR. The table has roughly 250,000 clones, under 90% seen once; the top ten hold 8% to 9.5%. The rearrangement joins TRBV3-1 (or the pseudogene TRBV3-2) to TRBJ2-6; 12 bases line up with TRBD1. The sequenced material came from peripheral blood. The sequence was collected from a human donor in a cohort sampled during active COVID-19. The CDR3 bases are TGTGCCAGCAGCCAAAATCCGGGACAGGGGGCGCGTGGGGCCAACGTCCTGACTTTC. This sequence encodes CASSQNPGQGARGANVLTF.